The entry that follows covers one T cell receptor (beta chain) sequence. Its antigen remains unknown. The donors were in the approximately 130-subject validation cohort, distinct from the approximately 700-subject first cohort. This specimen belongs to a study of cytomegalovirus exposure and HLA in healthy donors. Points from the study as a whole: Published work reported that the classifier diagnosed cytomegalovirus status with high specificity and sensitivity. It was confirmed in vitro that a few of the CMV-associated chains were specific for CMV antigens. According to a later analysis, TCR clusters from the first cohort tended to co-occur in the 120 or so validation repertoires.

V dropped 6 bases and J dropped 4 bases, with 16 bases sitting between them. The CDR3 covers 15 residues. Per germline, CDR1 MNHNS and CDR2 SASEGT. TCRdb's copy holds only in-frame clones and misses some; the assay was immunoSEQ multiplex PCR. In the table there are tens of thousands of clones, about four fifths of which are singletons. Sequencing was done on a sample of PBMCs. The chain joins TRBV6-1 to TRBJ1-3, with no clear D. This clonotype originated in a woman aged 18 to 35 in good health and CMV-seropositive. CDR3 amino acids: CASSFGGLEGNTIYF. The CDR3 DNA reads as TGTGCCAGCAGCTTCGGAGGCTTGGAAGGAAACACCATATATTTT.